The source of this T cell receptor (beta chain) is a study of T and B cells in COVID-19 patients. Across the whole study: COVID-19 patients gave peripheral blood either during active infection or after recovery.

As to this clonotype: Its target is unknown.

BIOMED2 TRB-A/B primer pools were used in multiplex TRB PCR. TCRdb redid the calling of the multiplex PCR reads with MiXCR, one entry per CDR3 protein. Of more than 11,000 distinct CDR3 sequences in the sample, over 25% are singletons; the top ten hold approximately 7%. TRB was amplified from approximately 250-480 ng of blood genomic DNA. Overall study results and limits: In COVID-19 patients, T cell receptor beta variable and joining gene use was reportedly strongly skewed. Active COVID-19 showed highly clonal TRB repertoires; recovery showed diversity and richness above healthy donors.

This CDR3 has 14 residues. The germline V gene has CDR1 SGHDN and CDR2 FVKESK. V was trimmed by 5 bases and J by 5 bases, leaving 15 bases between them. The sequencing sample was made of blood. This TCR was sampled from a human donor who had recovered from COVID-19. This chain connects TRBV14 to TRBJ2-5; D could derive from TRBD1 or TRBD2 (5 bases each). CDR3 sequence reads: CASSTGTWGETQYF. The CDR3 nucleotides are TGTGCCAGCAGCACTGGGACCTGGGGGGAGACCCAGTACTTC.